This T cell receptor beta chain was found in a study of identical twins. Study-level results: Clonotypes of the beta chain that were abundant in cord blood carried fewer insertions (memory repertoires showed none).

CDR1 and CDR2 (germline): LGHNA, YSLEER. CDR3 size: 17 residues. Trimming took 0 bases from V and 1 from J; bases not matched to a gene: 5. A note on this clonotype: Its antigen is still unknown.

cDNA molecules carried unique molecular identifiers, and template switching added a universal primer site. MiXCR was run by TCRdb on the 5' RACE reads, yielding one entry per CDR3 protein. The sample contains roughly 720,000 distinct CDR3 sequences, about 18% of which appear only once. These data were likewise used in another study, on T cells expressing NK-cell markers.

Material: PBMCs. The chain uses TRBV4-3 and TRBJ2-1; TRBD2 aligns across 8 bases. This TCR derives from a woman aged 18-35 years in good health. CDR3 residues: CASSQDLASGSYNEQFF. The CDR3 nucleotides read TGCGCCAGCAGCCAAGATCTGGCTAGCGGGTCCTACAATGAGCAGTTCTTC.